A selection of T cell receptor beta chains follows, all from one sample in a study of shared clonotypes between healthy human individuals. Sequencing used immunoSEQ multiplex PCR; TCRdb keeps in-frame clones, though not all of them. The top ten clones hold 0.14% of a sample with millions of clones, more than 80% of them seen once. Specimen: naive CD4+ T cells sorted from blood. Receptors originate from a man aged 18 to 35 in good health. Both conserved end residues are part of each CDR3. A D gene is named only where the DNA matches it firmly. Rows give clone size only sometimes, using once, few, many, or a class for an expanded clone.

D: NA
V: TRBV6-5
size: NA
J: TRBJ1-4
CDR3: CASSYSPTRDEKLFF
DNA: TGTGCCAGCAGTTACTCACCGACACGGGATGAAAAACTGTTTTTT

D: TRBD2
V: TRBV6-5
size: NA
J: TRBJ2-1
CDR3: CASRVGLAGRNEQFF
DNA: TGTGCCAGCAGGGTCGGACTAGCGGGTAGAAATGAGCAGTTCTTC

D: NA
V: TRBV5-4
size: NA
J: TRBJ1-6
CDR3: CASSLDSINSPLHF
DNA: TGTGCCAGCAGCCTGGACAGTATCAATTCACCCCTCCACTTT

D: TRBD2
V: TRBV30
size: NA
J: TRBJ2-1
CDR3: CAGKGLAGLVGEQFF
DNA: TGTGCCGGGAAGGGACTAGCGGGCCTAGTGGGTGAGCAGTTCTTC

D: NA
V: TRBV30
size: NA
J: TRBJ1-2
CDR3: CAWIGQGRGYGYTF
DNA: TGTGCCTGGATAGGCCAGGGGCGGGGCTATGGCTACACCTTC

D: TRBD2
V: TRBV28
size: NA
J: TRBJ2-7
CDR3: CASRGVYEQYF
DNA: TGTGCCTCTCGGGGGGTCTACGAGCAGTACTTC

D: TRBD2
V: TRBV7-3
size: NA
J: TRBJ2-2
CDR3: CASSSGGADTGELFF
DNA: TGTGCCAGCAGCTCCGGGGGGGCGGACACCGGGGAGCTGTTTTTT

D: NA
V: TRBV10-2
size: few
J: TRBJ1-5
CDR3: CASSESRGNQPQHF
DNA: TGCGCCAGCAGTGAATCTCGGGGCAATCAGCCCCAGCATTTT

D: NA
V: TRBV9
size: NA
J: TRBJ2-1
CDR3: CASSVRGLPENEQFF
DNA: TGTGCCAGCAGCGTACGAGGACTCCCGGAGAATGAGCAGTTCTTC

D: NA
V: TRBV6-5
size: NA
J: TRBJ1-1
CDR3: CASSFQGQANTEAFF
DNA: TGTGCCAGCAGTTTTCAGGGGCAGGCGAACACTGAAGCTTTCTTT

D: NA
V: TRBV7-9
size: NA
J: TRBJ2-7
CDR3: CASSFVQGGSNYEQYF
DNA: TGTGCCAGCAGCTTTGTTCAGGGTGGAAGTAACTACGAGCAGTACTTC

D: NA
V: TRBV18
size: NA
J: TRBJ2-7
CDR3: CASSPGQGDEQYF
DNA: TGTGCCAGCTCACCGGGGCAGGGCGACGAGCAGTACTTC

D: TRBD1
V: TRBV30
size: NA
J: TRBJ1-2
CDR3: CAWRGSIGQGYYYGYTF
DNA: TGTGCCTGGAGGGGTAGTATTGGACAGGGGTATTACTATGGCTACACCTTC

D: NA
V: TRBV5-1
size: NA
J: TRBJ2-3
CDR3: CASSEMTAATDTQYF
DNA: TGCGCCAGCAGCGAAATGACAGCGGCCACAGATACGCAGTATTTT

D: NA
V: TRBV30
size: few
J: TRBJ1-5
CDR3: CAWSGGNQPQHF
DNA: TGTGCCTGGAGTGGGGGGAATCAGCCCCAGCATTTT

D: NA
V: TRBV5-6
size: NA
J: TRBJ2-5
CDR3: CASRTSAVSQYF
DNA: TGTGCCAGCAGGACTAGTGCCGTGTCCCAGTACTTC

D: NA
V: TRBV11-2
size: NA
J: TRBJ2-1
CDR3: CASGWTSGSYNEQFF
DNA: TGTGCCAGCGGATGGACCTCCGGCTCCTACAATGAGCAGTTCTTC

D: NA
V: TRBV18
size: NA
J: TRBJ2-5
CDR3: CASSPPTRETQYF
DNA: TGTGCCAGCTCACCACCGACAAGAGAGACCCAGTACTTC

D: TRBD1
V: TRBV5-4
size: NA
J: TRBJ1-1
CDR3: CASSKTGVPEAFF
DNA: TGTGCCAGCAGCAAAACAGGGGTCCCTGAAGCTTTCTTT

D: NA
V: TRBV7-2
size: NA
J: TRBJ2-7
CDR3: CASSLVRNEQYF
DNA: TGTGCCAGCAGCTTAGTCCGGAACGAGCAGTACTTC

D: NA
V: TRBV4-3
size: NA
J: TRBJ2-6
CDR3: CASSQFGQGGYSGANVLTF
DNA: TGCGCCAGCAGCCAATTTGGGCAGGGAGGTTACTCTGGGGCCAACGTCCTGACTTTC

D: NA
V: TRBV19
size: NA
J: TRBJ2-6
CDR3: CASKTIRVSGANVLTF
DNA: TGTGCCAGTAAAACAATTCGAGTCTCTGGGGCCAACGTCCTGACTTTC

D: NA
V: TRBV16
size: once
J: TRBJ1-4
CDR3: CASSQSRGGEKLFF
DNA: TGTGCCAGCAGCCAATCACGGGGGGGTGAAAAACTGTTTTTT

D: NA
V: TRBV7-2
size: NA
J: TRBJ2-5
CDR3: CASSLARAGETQYF
DNA: TGTGCCAGCAGCTTAGCAAGGGCGGGAGAGACCCAGTACTTC

D: NA
V: TRBV7-5
size: NA
J: TRBJ2-4
CDR3: CARSSRDGGNF
DNA: TGTGCCAGAAGCTCCCGGGACGGCGGGAACTTC

D: NA
V: TRBV6-1
size: NA
J: TRBJ2-7
CDR3: CASSGSEAYEQYF
DNA: TGTGCCAGCAGCGGGTCAGAGGCCTACGAGCAGTACTTC

D: NA
V: TRBV30
size: few
J: TRBJ1-2
CDR3: CAWSPGYGYTF
DNA: TGTGCCTGGAGCCCCGGCTATGGCTACACCTTC

D: NA
V: TRBV6-1
size: NA
J: TRBJ1-5
CDR3: CASSDDYQPQHF
DNA: TGTGCCAGCAGTGATGATTATCAGCCCCAGCATTTT

D: NA
V: TRBV5-4
size: NA
J: TRBJ2-1
CDR3: CASSLAQEDEQFF
DNA: TGTGCCAGCAGCTTGGCCCAGGAGGATGAGCAGTTCTTC

D: TRBD2
V: TRBV2
size: NA
J: TRBJ2-3
CDR3: CASSGASGGADTQYF
DNA: TGTGCCAGCAGTGGGGCTAGCGGGGGGGCAGATACGCAGTATTTT

D: TRBD1
V: TRBV6-5
size: NA
J: TRBJ1-4
CDR3: CASSYGTATNEKLFF
DNA: TGTGCCAGCAGTTACGGGACAGCAACTAATGAAAAACTGTTTTTT

D: TRBD1
V: TRBV5-1
size: NA
J: TRBJ2-7
CDR3: CASSYGQGAYEQYF
DNA: TGCGCCAGCAGCTACGGACAGGGGGCTTACGAGCAGTACTTC

D: NA
V: TRBV30
size: NA
J: TRBJ2-7
CDR3: CAGASGGSVHEQYF
DNA: TGTGCCGGGGCTTCGGGGGGCAGTGTCCACGAGCAGTACTTC

D: TRBD1
V: TRBV9
size: NA
J: TRBJ1-1
CDR3: CASSVQGQGATEAFF
DNA: TGTGCCAGCAGCGTACAGGGACAGGGGGCGACTGAAGCTTTCTTT

D: TRBD1
V: TRBV9
size: NA
J: TRBJ1-1
CDR3: CASSVLQGFGTEAFF
DNA: TGTGCCAGCAGCGTCCTACAGGGGTTTGGCACTGAAGCTTTCTTT